These 29 T cell receptor beta chains share one sample of origin, sequenced in a study of cytomegalovirus exposure and HLA in healthy donors. The PCR employed 60 Vbeta primers together with 13 Jbeta primers. TCRdb keeps only in-frame clones here, not all; method: immunoSEQ multiplex PCR. The table includes some 130,000 clones, about 80% detected once. The source material was PBMCs. The source is a human donor in good health.

V is TRBV16 and J is TRBJ1-2; D is undetermined. Germline assignment: CDR1 KGHSY and CDR2 FQNENV. V gave up 4 bases and J gave up 6 bases, with 9 bases separating them. This CDR3 contains 12 residues. The CDR3 here is CASSPRGDGYTF. DNA of the CDR3: TGTGCCAGCAGCCCGCGGGGTGATGGCTACACCTTC.

The J gene is TRBJ1-4, the V gene TRBV5-4, with a tentative D call TRBD1 (6 bases). Germline CDR1 reads SGHNT; CDR2 reads YYREEE (reference sequence). The CDR3 spans 15 residues. Trimming stripped 4 bases from V and 1 base from J, with 11 bases between. Here the CDR3 DNA reads TGTGCCAGCAGCGAGGAACAGGGAACTAATGAAAAACTGTTTTTT. Protein sequence: CASSEEQGTNEKLFF.

This rearrangement joins TRBV6-5 to TRBJ2-3, with TRBD1 as a possible D gene (6 bases). Germline V gives CDR1 MNHEY, CDR2 SVGAGI. CDR3 length: 12 amino acids. The ends were cut back, 6 bases at V and 6 bases at J, with 10 bases in the middle. CDR3 bases: TGTGCCAGCAGCCTACAGGGCGATACGCAGTATTTT. Translated: CASSLQGDTQYF.

This chain connects TRBV25-1 to TRBJ2-2; D is uncertain. CDR1 MGHDK and CDR2 SYGVNS come from the germline V gene. Trimming left V 0 bases short and J 3 bases short, with 2 bases between. This CDR3 is 13 amino acids long. The CDR3 DNA follows: TGTGCCAGCAGTGAATACTACACCGGGGAGCTGTTTTTT. Its protein product is CASSEYYTGELFF.

This chain connects TRBV5-1 to TRBJ2-1; 10 nucleotides align to TRBD2. The CDR3 is made up of 18 amino acids. J lost 0 bases, V lost 4 bases, and 10 bases had no gene match. Looked up from germline, CDR1 is SGHRS and CDR2 is YFSETQ. DNA of the CDR3: TGCGCCAGCAGCCCACTGCCGGCTAGCGGGGGCTCCTACAATGAGCAGTTCTTC. Translating it yields CASSPLPASGGSYNEQFF.

The rearrangement links TRBV19 to TRBJ1-5; TRBD1 is a possible D gene (5 bases). This CDR3 is built from 13 residues. Between the trimmed V and J ends, which lost 8 bases and 6 bases, there was a span of 14 bases. Germline V gene data show CDR1 as LNHDA and CDR2 as SQIVND (reference sequence). The CDR3 coding sequence is TGTGCCAGTTGGGGGGGGTTCGGTCAGCCCCAGCATTTT. It encodes CASWGGFGQPQHF.

V gene TRBV6-6 combines with J gene TRBJ2-2; D is uncertain. In germline, CDR1 is MNHNY, CDR2 SVGAGI (reference sequence). This CDR3 is 12 amino acids long. V was pared by 6 bases and J by 9 bases, with 11 bases between. For the CDR3, the DNA is TGTGCCAGCAGCAACGCCGGTCGGGAGCTGTTTTTT. This sequence encodes CASSNAGRELFF.

The V gene is TRBV19, the J gene TRBJ1-3; TRBD1 might be the D (5 bases). Trimming cost V 8 bases and J 2 bases, with 16 bases left between them. Per germline, CDR1 LNHDA and CDR2 SQIVND (reference sequence). The CDR3 runs 15 residues. The CDR3 DNA sequence: TGTGCCAGTTCACCCGGGAGGGGCCCTGGAAACACCATATATTTT. Protein sequence: CASSPGRGPGNTIYF.

This clone was detected once. The CDR3 sequence is CSVSWEDRVVSEQYF. CDR3 sequence (DNA): TGCAGCGTTTCTTGGGAAGACAGGGTAGTGAGCGAGCAGTACTTC. This chain uses TRBV29-1 with TRBJ2-7; 7 nucleotides align to TRBD1. J was trimmed by 6 bases and V by 5 bases; bases with no gene match: 16. Germline CDR1 SQVTM, CDR2 ANQGSEA. The CDR3 sequence is 15 residues long.

The CDR3 DNA is TGTGCCAGCAGCGTAGCCCAGGGGGCCCCCCAAGAGACCCAGTACTTC. Encoded protein: CASSVAQGAPQETQYF. This chain connects TRBV9 to TRBJ2-5; 8 bases align to TRBD1. The V gene's germline CDR1 is SGDLS and CDR2 YYNGEE. J gave up 1 base and V 0 bases, and 5 bases lay outside the gene matches. CDR3 size: 16 residues.

The V gene is TRBV9, the J gene TRBJ2-7; the D gene is possibly TRBD1 (6 bases). Germline V gene sequence: CDR1 SGDLS, CDR2 YYNGEE. Trimming removed 3 bases from V and 4 bases from J, with 20 bases in between. The CDR3 is 16 amino acids. Here the CDR3 reads CASSAGPQGGSYEQYF. The DNA for the CDR3 is TGTGCCAGCAGCGCCGGACCCCAAGGGGGATCTTACGAGCAGTACTTC.

There are a few counts of this clone. This chain joins TRBV14 and TRBJ2-7, with a weak D call TRBD1 (5 bases). Per germline, CDR1 SGHDN and CDR2 FVKESK. The V gene lost 4 bases and the J gene lost 1 base, with 14 bases spanning the gap. This CDR3 is built from 15 residues. The DNA for the CDR3 is TGTGCCAGCAGCCCAGGGCCAGGGTTTTCCTACGAGCAGTACTTC. Translation gives CASSPGPGFSYEQYF.

In this sample, this clone turned up a few times. This chain links TRBV5-1 with TRBJ2-1; TRBD1 aligns across 10 bases. The ends lost 3 bases at V and 3 bases at J; junction bases unmatched: 3. The CDR3 runs to 15 residues. Germline V CDR1 and CDR2: SGHRS, YFSETQ. The CDR3 DNA is TGCGCCAGCAGCTCCGGGACAGGGGTCTACAATGAGCAGTTCTTC. Its protein product is CASSSGTGVYNEQFF. Based on the CDR3 plus reference TRBV5-1 and TRBJ2-1, the full variable domain is KAGVTQTPRYLIKTRGQQVTLSCSPISGHRSVSWYQQTPGQGLQFLFEYFSETQRNKGNFPGRFSGRQFSNSRSEMNVSTLELGDSALYLCASSSGTGVYNEQFFGPGTRLTVL.

The chain carries TRBV11-2 and TRBJ1-4; 7 bases fit TRBD1. Per germline, CDR1 SGHAT and CDR2 FQNNGV. J lost 6 bases, V lost 5 bases, and 9 bases had no gene match. This CDR3 comprises 15 residues. In DNA form, the CDR3 reads TGTGCCAGCAGCCCAGAGAGGGGGCGCGATGAAAAACTGTTTTTT. The encoded protein is CASSPERGRDEKLFF.

This chain uses TRBV28 with TRBJ1-3; TRBD1 matches 7 bases. Per the germline V gene, CDR1 is MDHEN and CDR2 is SYDVKM. V lost 5 bases and J lost 5; bases outside the gene matches: 18. CDR3 length: 18 amino acids. The CDR3 coding sequence is TGTGCCAGCAGTATACCTGCGGGTTTAGGGACAGTTAGAAACACCATATATTTT. It translates to CASSIPAGLGTVRNTIYF.

The rearrangement joins TRBV9 to TRBJ2-7; D is ambiguous. This CDR3 contains 15 residues. V was trimmed by 0 bases and J by 0 bases, leaving 10 bases between them. The V gene's germline CDR1 is SGDLS and CDR2 YYNGEE. Written as DNA, the CDR3 is TGTGCCAGCAGCGTAGGAGCATCTAACTCCTACGAGCAGTACTTC. Its translation: CASSVGASNSYEQYF. Combining the CDR3 with reference TRBV9 and TRBJ2-7 gives the whole variable domain DSGVTQTPKHLITATGQRVTLRCSPRSGDLSVYWYQQSLDQGLQFLIQYYNGEERAKGNILERFSAQQFPDLHSELNLSSLELGDSALYFCASSVGASNSYEQYFGPGTRLTVT.

This chain joins TRBV4-2 and TRBJ2-7, with 10 bases that match TRBD2. The CDR3 covers 11 residues. Germline assignment: CDR1 LGHNA and CDR2 YNFKEQ. V dropped 7 bases and J dropped 7; count of bases not matched to a gene: 1. DNA of the CDR3: TGTGCCAGCATGGGACTAGCGGAGCAGTACTTC. Its protein is CASMGLAEQYF.

This chain joins TRBV5-6 and TRBJ2-5; perhaps TRBD1 as D (6 bases). This CDR3 has 15 residues. Deletions cut 4 bases from V and 3 bases from J, with 16 bases between. The germline gives CDR1 SGHDT, CDR2 YYEEEE. This CDR3 is CASSLQGRGEETQYF. In DNA form, the CDR3 reads TGTGCCAGCAGCCTGCAGGGGAGAGGGGAAGAGACCCAGTACTTC.

This clone was seen a few times. V usage is TRBV28 and J usage is TRBJ1-4; D is ambiguous. V was trimmed by 3 bases and J by 13 bases, leaving 12 bases between them. Germline V lookup: CDR1 MDHEN, CDR2 SYDVKM. The CDR3 spans 12 residues. The CDR3 loop reads CASSLIRDPLFF. In nucleotides, the CDR3 is TGTGCCAGCAGTTTGATTCGGGATCCACTGTTTTTT.

This clone was seen a handful of times. This chain links TRBV11-2 with TRBJ1-1; D is possibly TRBD1 (5 bases). Trimming cost V 1 base and J 0 bases, with 9 bases left between them. CDR3 length: 15 residues. Germline loops: CDR1 SGHAT, CDR2 FQNNGV. The CDR3 here is CASSLVPGLNTEAFF. CDR3 coding DNA: TGTGCCAGCAGCTTAGTCCCAGGGTTGAACACTGAAGCTTTCTTT.

This clone was found once. The chain recombines TRBV19 with TRBJ2-3, with D perhaps matching TRBD1 (5 bases). Germline CDR1 reads LNHDA; CDR2 reads SQIVND (reference sequence). This CDR3 is 13 amino acids long. V gave up 5 bases and J gave up 2 bases, with 8 bases separating them. CDR3 protein: CASSRQYTDTQYF. The CDR3 DNA reads TGTGCCAGTAGTCGACAGTACACAGATACGCAGTATTTT.

This chain connects TRBV19 to TRBJ2-3; 8 bases are shared with TRBD1. Per the germline V gene, CDR1 is LNHDA and CDR2 is SQIVND (reference sequence). The CDR3 runs to 14 residues. Germline trimming cut 7 bases from V and 1 base from J; bases unmatched to any gene: 4. In nucleotides, the CDR3 is TGTGCCAGTACGGGGACAGGAGGCACAGATACGCAGTATTTT. The encoded protein is CASTGTGGTDTQYF.

The rearrangement uses TRBV4-1 and TRBJ2-7; D uncertain. V was pared by 0 bases and J by 7 bases, with 10 bases between. Germline CDR1 is MGHRA and CDR2 is YSYEKL. The CDR3 is made up of 13 amino acids. In DNA, the CDR3 is TGCGCCAGCAGCCAAGAGAATGCGGCTGAGCAGTACTTC. It yields the protein CASSQENAAEQYF.

The V gene is TRBV9, the J gene TRBJ1-1; 10 nucleotides agree with TRBD1. V dropped 2 bases and J dropped 4; count of bases not matched to a gene: 5. CDR1 is SGDLS, CDR2 YYNGEE, per germline. The CDR3 sequence is 15 residues long. CDR3 loop: CASSVTGTGVTEAFF. As DNA, the CDR3 is TGTGCCAGCAGCGTTACCGGGACAGGGGTCACTGAAGCTTTCTTT.

This chain uses TRBV15 with TRBJ2-7; 10 bases are a match to TRBD1. The CDR3 covers 15 residues. Trimming took 0 bases from V and 2 from J; bases not matched to a gene: 1. CDR1 is LNHNV and CDR2 is YYDKDF in the germline V gene (reference sequence). The CDR3 protein is CATSRETGGAYEQYF. The DNA of the CDR3 is TGTGCCACCAGCAGAGAGACAGGGGGCGCCTACGAGCAGTACTTC.

The J gene is TRBJ1-2, the V gene TRBV9; 7 bases line up with TRBD1. Trimming at V came to 3 bases and at J to 2 bases, leaving 10 bases not matched to a gene. Germline loops: CDR1 SGDLS, CDR2 YYNGEE. This CDR3 region has 16 residues. The chain's CDR3 is CASSEGKGTDNYGYTF. CDR3 nucleotide sequence: TGTGCCAGCAGCGAGGGAAAAGGGACAGACAACTATGGCTACACCTTC.

The chain uses TRBV7-6 and TRBJ1-2; D may be TRBD1 (6 bases). The ends were cut back, 3 bases at V and 3 bases at J, with 17 bases in the middle. Germline V gene data show CDR1 as SGHVS and CDR2 as FNYEAQ. The CDR3 length is 16 residues. CDR3: CASSFLGGVSDYGYTF. CDR3 sequence (DNA): TGTGCCAGCAGCTTTTTAGGGGGGGTTTCGGACTATGGCTACACCTTC.

V gene TRBV2 combines with J gene TRBJ2-3, with a weak D call TRBD1 (5 bases). The germline V gene encodes CDR1 SNHLY and CDR2 FYNNEI. The V end was cut by 6 bases, the J end by 0 bases, with 10 bases between. CDR3 size: 14 residues. CDR3 DNA sequence: TGTGCCAGCAGACAGGAGTTTAGCACAGATACGCAGTATTTT. It is translated as CASRQEFSTDTQYF.

The rearrangement joins TRBV13 to TRBJ1-2, with D tentatively TRBD1 (5 bases). The V end lost 5 bases, the J end lost 4 bases, and 14 bases lay between the germline ends. Germline CDR1 reads PRHDT; CDR2 reads FYEKMQ (reference sequence). CDR3 length: 14 amino acids. CDR3: CASSAMTAPYGYTF. The CDR3 DNA sequence: TGTGCCAGCAGCGCAATGACAGCCCCCTATGGCTACACCTTC.